This TCR beta chain was sequenced during a study of T cell responses to AZD1222 COVID-19 vaccine. Study-level findings and limits: All repertoire sampling was performed exclusively after the peak T cell response. Baseline serostatus was positive in only a handful of AZD1222 recipients. Vaccine-associated CD4 TCRs spanned spike, dominant at 160-218 and 743-854.

In the case of this clone: Its antigen is still unknown.

The method was immunoSEQ multiplex PCR; TCRdb's version includes in-frame clones alone and lacks a portion of them. The sample records just over 65,000 clones, over 75% being singletons. The germline gives CDR1 SGHRS, CDR2 YFSETQ. Deletions cut 0 bases from V and 2 bases from J, with 5 bases between. The CDR3 has 13 residues. This specimen was peripheral blood, taken on day 0 of AZD1222 vaccination. This rearrangement joins TRBV5-1 to TRBJ1-2; a weak D match, TRBD1 (5 bases). The sequence derives from an adult in good health. CDR3 loop: CASSLGQNYGYTF. The CDR3 DNA sequence: TGCGCCAGCAGCTTGGGACAGAACTATGGCTACACCTTC.